The rows below give T cell receptor beta chains drawn from one sample of a study of blood T cell repertoires in COVID-19. Assay: immunoSEQ multiplex PCR; the TCRdb copy retains only in-frame clones and omits some. The sample records around 300,000 clones, roughly 88% being singletons. Sequencing was performed on peripheral blood. The receptor source for this set is a woman aged 70-85 years with acute or convalescent COVID-19. Both conserved end residues are part of each CDR3. Each record gives: V gene, clone size, D gene, J gene, CDR3 DNA, CDR3 protein. D genes are given only for firm matches. Expanded clones get a size class; other rows say once, few or many, or leave the size out.

>TRBV29-1|NA|TRBD1|TRBJ1-4
TGCAGCGTGAGGGGACAGAGCCTAGAAAAACTGTTTTTT
CSVRGQSLEKLFF
>TRBV2|once|TRBD1|TRBJ1-1
TGTGCCACCTCCCGGGACAGTCACAAGGGCACTGAAGCTTTCTTT
CATSRDSHKGTEAFF
>TRBV3-1/TRBV3-2|NA|NA|TRBJ1-3
TGTGCCAGCAGCCCCAGGGGACGTGGAAACACCATATATTTT
CASSPRGRGNTIYF
>TRBV11-2|NA|NA|TRBJ1-3
TGTGCCAGTTCTTCAGGGCCTGGAAACACCATATATTTT
CASSSGPGNTIYF
>TRBV7-9|NA|TRBD1|TRBJ2-7
TGTGCCAGCAGCTTCAACCGGGACAGGGGCTCCGAGCAGTACTTC
CASSFNRDRGSEQYF
>TRBV6-1|NA|NA|TRBJ1-3
TGTGCCAGCAGTGAACGGGGTAGGGGAAACACCATATATTTT
CASSERGRGNTIYF
>TRBV28|NA|NA|TRBJ2-7
TGTGCCAGCAGTTCCCCTGGACATCACGAGCAGTACTTC
CASSSPGHHEQYF
>TRBV29-1|NA|TRBD2|TRBJ2-7
TGCAGCGTTGACCCGGGGGGCGAGCAGTACTTC
CSVDPGGEQYF
>TRBV10-1|NA|TRBD1|TRBJ2-1
TGCGCCAGCAGAGGACAGGGTGGGGACAATGAGCAGTTCTTC
CASRGQGGDNEQFF
>TRBV2|NA|NA|TRBJ1-2
TGTGCCAGCAGTGCGGGTCTTACAATCTATGGCTACACCTTC
CASSAGLTIYGYTF
>TRBV14|NA|NA|TRBJ2-3
TGTGCCAGCAGCCAAGACGGCACAGATACGCAGTATTTT
CASSQDGTDTQYF
>TRBV6-5|NA|NA|TRBJ1-2
TGTGCCAGCAGAAGATCGACAGGTTATGGCTACACCTTC
CASRRSTGYGYTF
>TRBV11-2|NA|NA|TRBJ2-2
TGTGCCAGCAGCTACTTACTCGGCACCGGGGAGCTGTTTTTT
CASSYLLGTGELFF
>TRBV7-2|NA|TRBD2|TRBJ2-5
TGTGCCAGCAGCCCGAGAGCGGGGGGGCAGGAGACCCAGTACTTC
CASSPRAGGQETQYF
>TRBV7-2|NA|TRBD1|TRBJ1-2
TGTGCCAGCAGCCCGCAGGGACAGGTCTATGGCTACACCTTC
CASSPQGQVYGYTF
>TRBV7-2|once|NA|TRBJ2-7
TGTGCCAGCAGCCCCCGCTGGGCCCAATACTACGAGCAGTACTTC
CASSPRWAQYYEQYF
>TRBV19|NA|TRBD1|TRBJ2-7
TGTGCCAGTAGTCTAGGACAGGGCACCTACGAGCAGTACTTC
CASSLGQGTYEQYF
>TRBV25-1|NA|NA|TRBJ1-4
TGTGCCAGCAGTGCTGTGTGGGGAGGAAAACTGTTTTTT
CASSAVWGGKLFF
>TRBV2|few|TRBD1|TRBJ1-3
TGTGCCAGCGGAGGAGGGGGCGGAGGAAACACCATATATTTT
CASGGGGGGNTIYF
>TRBV7-3|NA|TRBD2|TRBJ2-3
TGTGCCAGCAGCCTAGCGGGGGGATCGGCGGATACGCAGTATTTT
CASSLAGGSADTQYF
>TRBV19|NA|NA|TRBJ2-1
TGTGCCAGTAGTATGGCGGGACGGGGCTTCAACAATGAGCAGTTCTTC
CASSMAGRGFNNEQFF
>TRBV2|NA|NA|TRBJ1-2
TGTGCCAGCAGGACAGGCTATGGCTACACCTTC
CASRTGYGYTF
>TRBV20-1|NA|NA|TRBJ2-7
TGCAGTGCTAGTACTCCCCATCCGCTCAAACCAAGCTCCTACGAGCAGTACTTC
CSASTPHPLKPSSYEQYF
>TRBV19|NA|NA|TRBJ2-7
TGTGCCACCGGGGATCCCTACGAGCAGTACTTC
CATGDPYEQYF
>TRBV15|NA|NA|TRBJ1-4
TGTGCCACCGGCAGGGGCTCACAAGCAACTAATGAAAAACTGTTTTTT
CATGRGSQATNEKLFF
>TRBV28|NA|TRBD1|TRBJ1-4
TGTGCCAGCAGCGACAGGGCTGAAAAACTGTTTTTT
CASSDRAEKLFF
>TRBV5-1|NA|NA|TRBJ1-3
TGCGCCAGCAGCAACCCAGGGGGAAACACCATATATTTT
CASSNPGGNTIYF
>TRBV6-5|NA|NA|TRBJ1-6
TGTGCCAGCAGCCGACAGAGCGAGAATTCACCCCTCCACTTT
CASSRQSENSPLHF
>TRBV19|NA|NA|TRBJ2-7
TGTGCCAGTAGGGACAGCTACGAGCAGTACTTC
CASRDSYEQYF
>TRBV27|once|TRBD2|TRBJ2-2
TGTGCCAGCAGGACTAGCGGGGGGACCGGGGAGCTGTTTTTT
CASRTSGGTGELFF
>TRBV5-1|NA|NA|TRBJ2-3
TGCGCCAGCAGCTTGGACTCCCCAGGGGTAGATACGCAGTATTTT
CASSLDSPGVDTQYF
>TRBV7-9|NA|TRBD1|TRBJ2-5
TGTGCCAGCAGCTTAGCGGGACAGGGGGGTGCGTCCCAGTACTTC
CASSLAGQGGASQYF
>TRBV7-2|NA|NA|TRBJ1-6
TGTGCCAGCAGCTCTTCCGATTCACCCCTCCACTTT
CASSSSDSPLHF
>TRBV30|NA|NA|TRBJ1-6
TGTGCCTGGAGTAACTCCCAGGGTAATAATTCACCCCTCCACTTT
CAWSNSQGNNSPLHF
>TRBV6-1|NA|TRBD1|TRBJ1-3
TGTGCCAGCAGTGACAGGGGGATCTCTGGAAACACCATATATTTT
CASSDRGISGNTIYF